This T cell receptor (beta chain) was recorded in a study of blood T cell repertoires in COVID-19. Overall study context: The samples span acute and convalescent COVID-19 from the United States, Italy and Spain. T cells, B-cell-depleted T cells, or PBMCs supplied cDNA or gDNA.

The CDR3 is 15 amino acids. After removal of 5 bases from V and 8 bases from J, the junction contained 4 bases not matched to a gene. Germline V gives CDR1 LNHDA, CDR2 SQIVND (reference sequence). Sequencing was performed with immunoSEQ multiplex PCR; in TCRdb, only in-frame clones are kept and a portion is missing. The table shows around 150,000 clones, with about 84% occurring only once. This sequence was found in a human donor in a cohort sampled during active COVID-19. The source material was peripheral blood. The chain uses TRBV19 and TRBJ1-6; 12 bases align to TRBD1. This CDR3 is CASSGTGGNYSPLHF. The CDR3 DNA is TGTGCCAGTAGTGGGACAGGGGGCAATTATTCACCCCTCCACTTT.